This T cell receptor beta chain originates from a study of cytomegalovirus exposure and HLA in healthy donors. The CDR3 is made up of 12 amino acids. CDR1 and CDR2 (germline): MNHEY, SVGAGI. Between the trimmed V and J ends, which lost 10 bases and 5 bases, there was a span of 11 bases. The PCR had 60 Vbeta and 13 Jbeta primers. The table came from immunoSEQ multiplex PCR; TCRdb's copy has only in-frame clones and leaves some out. The sample has roughly 190,000 clones, 75% to 90% seen once. Sequences were obtained from PBMCs. This clonotype was obtained from a man aged 35-49 years in good health and CMV-seropositive. The rearrangement uses TRBV6-5 and TRBJ2-2; D might be TRBD1 (6 bases). The CDR3 protein is CATHRVTGELFF. In nucleotides, the CDR3 is TGTGCCACCCACAGGGTAACCGGGGAGCTGTTTTTT.